This T cell receptor beta chain derives from a study of T cell responses to AZD1222 COVID-19 vaccine. Study-wide results and limits: The reported proportion of spike-specific TCRs targeting unmutated variant regions was nearly half.

The table came from immunoSEQ multiplex PCR; TCRdb's copy has only in-frame clones and leaves some out. The profile shows some 180,000 clones, just over 90% of them singletons. Concerning this clone: What it binds is not known.

This CDR3 region has 15 residues. Germline CDR1 SGHTS, CDR2 YDEGEE. Unmatched junction bases numbered 5, after V lost 3 bases and J lost 3 bases. This TCR came from an adult who received the MenACWY meningococcal vaccine as a control. The V and J genes are TRBV5-8 and TRBJ2-1, with TRBD2 matching over 8 bases. The material was peripheral blood, obtained 28 days after the second dose of the MenACWY control vaccine. The CDR3 DNA follows: TGTGCCAGCAGCTCACTAGCGGATCTCTACAATGAGCAGTTCTTC. Translation: CASSSLADLYNEQFF.